The clone carrying this T cell receptor beta chain was seen at least ten times. What it binds is not known. Unique molecular identifiers tagged the TCRbeta library. TCRdb reanalysed the PCR reads using MiXCR and keeps one entry per CDR3 protein. The sample has almost 600,000 distinct CDR3 sequences; about a quarter are singletons. Germline V gene lookup returns CDR1 SGHRS and CDR2 YFSETQ. The CDR3 spans 17 residues. V lost 0 bases to trimming and J lost 4 bases; unmatched junction nucleotides: 3. The data derive from a study of T-cell reconstitution after alpha-beta-depleted transplantation in children. Study results and caveats: At the one-year point after transplant, T-cell counts and TCRbeta diversity were found to come mostly from T cells that had been newly produced.

Source: PBMCs, taken before TCRalphabeta/CD19-depleted stem cell transplant. This chain uses TRBV5-1 with TRBJ2-1; 14 bases map to TRBD2. The receptor's source is a boy younger than two with Wiskott-Aldrich syndrome, due to receive a stem cell transplant. The CDR3 loop reads CASSLGLAGGSYNEQFF. The CDR3 nucleotides read TGCGCCAGCAGCTTGGGACTAGCGGGAGGGAGTTACAATGAGCAGTTCTTC.